Included here is one TCR beta chain sequence, with context. CDR3 length equals 16 residues. The germline CDR1 and CDR2 sequences are LGHNA and YNFKEQ. V lost 6 bases to trimming and J lost 4 bases; unmatched junction nucleotides: 6. Authors' analysis steps: Counts of nucleated cells, estimated from reference gene primer amplification, were obtained. The method was immunoSEQ multiplex PCR; TCRdb's version includes in-frame clones alone and lacks a portion of them. V and J calls and clone size are those listed in that table; D and trimming were worked out from the DNA. The repertoire consists of hundreds of thousands of clones, with around 80% occurring once and the leading ten covering less than 20%. This entry is derived from a study of blood T cell repertoires in COVID-19. Across the study: In each case, the material was cDNA or gDNA derived from T cells, B-cell-depleted T cells, or PBMCs.

The material sequenced was peripheral blood. The sequence came from a woman older than 75 with active or convalescent COVID-19. The chain carries TRBV4-2 and TRBJ2-2; 12 positions match TRBD2. The CDR3 DNA reads as TGTGCCAGCAGACCTAGCGGGAGGGGGGGCACCGGGGAGCTGTTTTTT. Amino acid sequence: CASRPSGRGGTGELFF.